Listed below are T cell receptor beta chains from one sample, sequenced in a study of human T cells and chemical hapten exposure. One entry per CDR3 protein results from TCRdb running MiXCR on the RACE reads. The sample comprises some 190,000 distinct CDR3 sequences, under 25% of which are singletons, and 6% to 8% rests with the top ten. Sequenced here: whole blood, sampled in connection with sensitization to the hapten diphenylcyclopropenone (DPC). The origin of the receptors is a woman aged 50 to 60 with alopecia areata. Some clones in this sample may be carry-over from other donors' samples. The CDR3 runs from the conserved cysteine through the conserved F or W. The order of the fields is J gene, D gene, V gene, clone size, CDR3 protein, CDR3 DNA. The D gene is left open where the match is weak. Rows give clone size only sometimes, using once, few, many, or a class for an expanded clone.

>TRBJ1-1|NA|TRBV15|NA
CATSRAATGNTEAFF
TGTGCCACCAGCAGAGCCGCCACAGGGAACACTGAAGCTTTCTTT
>TRBJ1-4|NA|TRBV27|few
CASSLSRGGEKLFF
TGTGCCAGCAGTTTATCCCGGGGCGGTGAAAAACTGTTTTTT
>TRBJ2-2|TRBD2|TRBV9|NA
CASTSRGTSGPTGELFF
TGTGCCAGCACCTCGCGGGGGACTAGCGGTCCTACCGGGGAGCTGTTTTTT
>TRBJ2-5|NA|TRBV2|NA
CASSEEVETQYF
TGTGCCAGCAGTGAAGAGGTTGAGACCCAGTACTTC
>TRBJ2-2|TRBD2|TRBV10-3|few
CAIGGLAGTGELFF
TGTGCCATCGGGGGACTAGCGGGTACCGGGGAGCTGTTTTTT
>TRBJ1-1|TRBD1|TRBV5-5|few
CASSLRGRSDTEAFF
TGTGCCAGCAGCTTGAGGGGGCGCTCCGACACTGAAGCTTTCTTT
>TRBJ2-3|NA|TRBV20-1|once
CSARGPRSLRDTQYF
TGCAGTGCTAGAGGGCCTCGATCTCTCCGGGATACGCAGTATTTT
>TRBJ1-1|NA|TRBV20-1|few
CSAQYGGMNTEAFF
TGCAGTGCTCAATACGGGGGTATGAACACTGAAGCTTTCTTT
>TRBJ2-3|NA|TRBV27|few
CASSTPELGTDTQYF
TGTGCCAGCAGTACTCCTGAACTGGGCACAGATACGCAGTATTTT
>TRBJ1-2|TRBD1|TRBV19|NA
CTSSIGTAPNYGYTF
TGTACCAGTAGTATCGGGACAGCCCCTAACTATGGCTACACCTTC
>TRBJ1-2|NA|TRBV29-1|NA
CSVEVVGGAGYTF
TGCAGCGTTGAAGTAGTAGGGGGGGCTGGCTACACCTTC
>TRBJ2-5|TRBD2|TRBV2|NA
CASSVSGSGQETQYF
TGTGCCAGCAGTGTTAGCGGGAGCGGCCAAGAGACCCAGTACTTC
>TRBJ2-3|NA|TRBV4-2|NA
CASSQDYRRASMSTDTQYF
TGTGCCAGCAGCCAAGACTATCGGAGAGCCTCCATGAGCACAGATACGCAGTATTTT
>TRBJ2-7|TRBD2|TRBV29-1|few
CSVQLALTTYEQYF
TGCAGCGTACAACTAGCGCTCACTACCTACGAGCAGTACTTC
>TRBJ2-3|TRBD1|TRBV10-3|few
CAISSGGIADTQYF
TGTGCCATCAGTTCAGGGGGAATCGCAGATACGCAGTATTTT
>TRBJ2-1|TRBD2|TRBV29-1|NA
CSAGTSGPYNEQFF
TGCAGCGCAGGGACTAGCGGACCATACAATGAGCAGTTCTTC
>TRBJ2-5|NA|TRBV28|many
CASSLGRGETQYF
TGTGCCAGCAGTTTAGGCCGCGGGGAGACCCAGTACTTC
>TRBJ2-3|NA|TRBV6-1|NA
CASSEQGIADTQYF
TGTGCCAGCAGTGAACAGGGGATCGCAGATACGCAGTATTTT
>TRBJ2-5|TRBD2|TRBV29-1|few
CSAGTSGSSETQYF
TGCAGCGCCGGGACTAGCGGGAGCTCGGAGACCCAGTACTTC
>TRBJ2-7|NA|TRBV28|few
CASSPRDLRYEQYF
TGTGCCAGCAGCCCCCGGGACCTTCGCTACGAGCAGTACTTC
>TRBJ2-7|NA|TRBV7-2|NA
CASSLASGGFYEQYF
TGTGCCAGCAGCCTGGCTTCGGGCGGATTCTACGAGCAGTACTTC
>TRBJ2-5|NA|TRBV7-2|NA
CASSLVSPRTQYF
TGTGCCAGCAGCTTAGTGTCCCCACGGACCCAGTACTTC
>TRBJ2-1|NA|TRBV6-6|NA
CASSSPGEAYNEQFF
TGTGCCAGCAGTTCTCCCGGGGAGGCCTACAATGAGCAGTTCTTC
>TRBJ1-1|NA|TRBV5-1|NA
CASSLDGPVNTEAFF
TGCGCCAGCAGCTTGGACGGACCCGTGAACACTGAAGCTTTCTTT
>TRBJ2-1|NA|TRBV9|few
CASNPQGSSYNEQFF
TGTGCCAGCAACCCGCAAGGGAGCTCCTACAATGAGCAGTTCTTC
>TRBJ2-1|TRBD2|TRBV2|NA
CASRELAGGQHEQFF
TGTGCCAGCAGAGAACTAGCGGGAGGACAGCATGAGCAGTTCTTC
>TRBJ2-3|NA|TRBV5-1|NA
CASSLELNTDTQYF
TGCGCCAGCAGCTTGGAGCTTAACACAGATACGCAGTATTTT
>TRBJ1-6|NA|TRBV15|few
CATSRDPGWNSPLHF
TGTGCCACCAGCAGAGATCCGGGATGGAATTCACCCCTCCACTTT
>TRBJ2-1|TRBD1|TRBV7-9|few
CASSLVTGTGRNEQFF
TGTGCCAGCAGCTTGGTAACCGGGACAGGGAGGAATGAGCAGTTCTTC
>TRBJ1-2|NA|TRBV5-1|few
CASSREGPAGGYTF
TGCGCCAGCAGCCGCGAGGGGCCTGCGGGGGGCTACACCTTC
>TRBJ2-1|NA|TRBV2|NA
CASSDLATGSAYNEQFF
TGTGCCAGCAGTGACCTAGCGACAGGATCTGCCTACAATGAGCAGTTCTTC
>TRBJ2-3|TRBD2|TRBV10-3|NA
CAISVTSGIQDTQYF
TGTGCCATCAGTGTAACTAGCGGTATACAAGATACGCAGTATTTT
>TRBJ2-2|NA|TRBV4-1|NA
CASSQEGWRTGELFF
TGCGCCAGCAGCCAAGAAGGGTGGCGGACCGGGGAGCTGTTTTTT
>TRBJ2-3|NA|TRBV20-1|few
CSARPDSENTDTQYF
TGCAGTGCTAGACCAGACTCAGAAAACACAGATACGCAGTATTTT
>TRBJ2-5|NA|TRBV24-1|few
CATSEGRNQETQYF
TGTGCCACCAGTGAAGGCCGGAACCAAGAGACCCAGTACTTC
>TRBJ2-1|TRBD2|TRBV4-2|NA
CASSQVGLAGDNEQFF
TGTGCCAGCAGCCAAGTTGGTCTAGCGGGGGACAATGAGCAGTTCTTC
>TRBJ2-5|TRBD2|TRBV5-6|NA
CASSLEASGRETQYF
TGTGCCAGCAGCTTGGAGGCTAGCGGGAGGGAGACCCAGTACTTC
>TRBJ2-4|NA|TRBV23-1|NA
CASKSGSLAKNIQYF
TGCGCCAGCAAGTCCGGGTCGTTAGCCAAAAACATTCAGTACTTC
>TRBJ2-7|NA|TRBV6-6|NA
CASGQSSYEQYF
TGTGCCAGCGGCCAGAGTTCCTACGAGCAGTACTTC
>TRBJ2-7|NA|TRBV9|NA
CASSVNRDSYEQYF
TGTGCCAGCAGCGTAAACAGGGATTCCTACGAGCAGTACTTC
>TRBJ2-4|NA|TRBV2|many
CASLEPTEARIQYF
TGTGCCAGTCTCGAACCGACGGAGGCGCGCATTCAGTACTTC
>TRBJ1-1|NA|TRBV29-1|few
CSVGPGLHQTAFF
TGCAGCGTTGGTCCGGGCCTCCATCAGACAGCTTTCTTT
>TRBJ2-3|NA|TRBV5-4|few
CASSLQRTATTSTDTQYF
TGTGCCAGCAGCTTGCAAAGGACAGCAACCACTAGCACAGATACGCAGTATTTT
>TRBJ2-3|TRBD2|TRBV18|NA
CASSIGTSGSTDTQYF
TGTGCCAGCTCAATTGGGACTAGCGGAAGCACAGATACGCAGTATTTT
>TRBJ2-1|TRBD2|TRBV5-1|NA
CASRGEGYNEQFF
TGCGCCAGCAGAGGGGAGGGATACAATGAGCAGTTCTTC
>TRBJ1-1|TRBD1|TRBV15|NA
CATSRDRTGSTEAFF
TGTGCCACCAGCAGAGATCGGACAGGGAGCACTGAAGCTTTCTTT
>TRBJ2-7|TRBD2|TRBV11-2|NA
CASSRSEPWDGGKQYF
TGTGCCAGCAGCCGTAGTGAGCCCTGGGACGGGGGGAAGCAGTACTTC
>TRBJ2-2|TRBD1|TRBV27|NA
CASSSTGGVFGELFF
TGTGCCAGCAGTTCCACAGGGGGCGTCTTCGGGGAGCTGTTTTTT
>TRBJ2-3|NA|TRBV5-1|few
CASTPDSDTDTQYF
TGCGCCAGCACCCCGGACAGCGACACAGATACGCAGTATTTT
>TRBJ1-2|NA|TRBV5-1|few
CASSGTANYGYTF
TGCGCCAGCAGCGGTACGGCTAACTATGGCTACACCTTC
>TRBJ2-3|TRBD2|TRBV5-6|few
CASSRGLAETDTQYF
TGTGCCAGCAGCCGGGGACTAGCGGAAACAGATACGCAGTATTTT
>TRBJ2-3|TRBD2|TRBV24-1|NA
CATSDPTLAGLTDTQYF
TGTGCCACCAGTGATCCCACCCTAGCGGGACTCACAGATACGCAGTATTTT
>TRBJ1-2|TRBD1|TRBV3-1|many
CASSQDRDWSGYTF
TGTGCCAGCAGCCAGGACAGGGATTGGTCGGGCTACACCTTC
>TRBJ2-2|NA|TRBV2|once
CASSEGQNTGELFF
TGTGCCAGCAGTGAAGGTCAGAACACCGGGGAGCTGTTTTTT
>TRBJ1-1|TRBD1|TRBV6-6|few
CASSYLIGQGSGEAFF
TGTGCCAGCAGTTACCTGATAGGACAGGGATCAGGTGAAGCTTTCTTT